This T cell receptor beta chain is drawn from a study of blood T cells in healthy people across ages (dated by TCRdb to 2014 to 2015). General notes on the study: In model experiments, template switching captured about one uniquely barcoded TCR beta cDNA molecule for every two T cells. To track age-related changes in TCR beta repertoire diversity, the study relied on deep sequencing normalized with unique cDNA molecular identifiers. The donors were divided into four age groups: young (average around 17 years), middle-aged (around 41), aged (about 60) and long-lived (approximately 74). Two additional independent replicas of 1 million unique cDNA reads from the same blood draw were analyzed for two donors (one aged 18 to 30 and one aged 80 or older).

The library was made by 5' RACE. Sequencing relied on an Illumina HiSeq 2500. The second PCR ran for roughly 7 to 12 cycles and used a J-beta primer mix along with a sample-barcoded 5' primer. A unique molecular identifier was introduced onto each TCR beta cDNA molecule by a template-switch 5' adaptor carrying 12 random nucleotides. At least 2.5 million CDR3-containing paired-end reads were obtained from each sample. First-strand cDNA synthesis was performed from all RNA using the Mint cDNA synthesis kit, with priming by a TRBC-specific oligonucleotide. After uracil-DNA glycosylase treatment, a first 18-cycle PCR used universal primers M1SS and BC2_uni_R on all cDNA. The paper's processing steps were these. For normalization, 1 million high-quality reads were randomly selected from each sample, with every read carrying a distinct molecular identifier. Reads with shared molecular identifiers were discarded instead of being binned into consensus sequences. MiTCR, with a Q25 quality threshold and the strictest error-elimination algorithm, was used for CDR3 identification, clonotype clustering and error correction. A nonparametric unseen species model using Euler transformation provided a lower-bound estimate of total TCR beta diversity. TCRdb reanalyzed the raw reads on its own, using fastp at Q25 for trimming and MiXCR for clone calling, and kept in-frame beta chains. Under each unique CDR3 protein, matching rows form one entry showing the most common genes and DNA. It is TCRdb's table, rather than the study itself, that gives the V and J calls and clone size. Here the sample has some 1,000,000 distinct CDR3 sequences; under 30% occur a single time. Approximately 0.75% of the sample lies in the top ten.

This clonotype was observed a few times. It lacks a known antigen. No clone much larger than this one lies a single base away; base qualities are absent. The research as a whole found: Observed TCR beta diversity per million T cells fell roughly linearly with age, and a significant reduction was already apparent by age about 43. Estimates of total diversity based on one million sequenced T cells were considered lower bounds and underestimates. The long-lived group showed more naive CD4+ T cells, fewer expanded clones and increased TCR diversity than the aged group, suggesting age selection. Donor CMV infection status was unknown, potentially confounding age-related changes in expanded clonotypes. A strong correlation was found between observed TCR beta diversity and the percentage of naive T cells measured by flow cytometry. Bulk unsorted PBMC profiling prevented conclusive comparison of naive and antigen-experienced compartments.

Systemically healthy Caucasian individuals from Russia, 35 to 50 in total and aged about 6 to 95 years, were included as donors. Each donor gave about 9.8 milliliters of peripheral blood, drawn into EDTA-treated Vacutainer tubes. Ficoll-Paque density-gradient centrifugation was used to isolate PBMCs, with at least 7 million per sample. Total RNA, at least 6 micrograms per sample, was extracted from PBMCs with Trizol reagent. For every donor, flow cytometry on a PBMC aliquot measured the percentage of naive CD45RAhigh/CD27high T cells. The same sample was also studied in work on T cells of mothers and their children. As that second paper reports: Nine systemically healthy Caucasian individuals, comprising three mothers and their six children, were included as donors. cDNA synthesis used all of the extracted RNA, with 1.5 ug of RNA in each 15 ul reaction. Sample barcodes and 2-4 random nucleotides were added via the M1S primer in the second PCR. More than 8 million TCR beta CDR3 reads were obtained from each mother, and roughly 3 million reads were obtained from each child. TCR recombination output is similarly shaped by thymic selection in related and unrelated pairs, with a minor effect exerted by inherited differences. Normalized repertoire overlap was always found to be slightly, but never significantly, higher in related mother-child pairs than in unrelated mother-child pairs. With a sensitivity of approximately 100 clones per million clonotypes, no persistent microchimeric T cell clones were detected. Deep NGS was used in the study to compare the TCR beta repertoires of mothers and children and to look for features that separate related mother-child pairs from unrelated individuals. The mean age was 40 +/- 4 years for the mothers and approximately 11 +/- 4 years for the children. After adapter ligation with NEBNext reagents, the libraries were sequenced on Illumina HiSeq 2000 with 100+100 nt paired-end reads. To prevent cross-contamination, the mother and child libraries were prepared a month apart and were sequenced in separate runs. Between roughly 450,000 and 2,000,000 distinct TCR beta clonotypes were identified per donor. Naive TCR beta clonotypes were estimated from low-frequency clonotypes matched to each donor's FACS-determined naive share, without sorting.

The receptor was isolated from a girl aged 2-9 years in good health. Sequencing was performed on blood.

The CDR3 protein sequence reads: CSAYSGDSYEQYF. In nucleotide form, the sequence is TGCAGTGCCTATAGCGGGGACTCCTACGAGCAGTACTTC. The V gene is TRBV20-1 and the J gene is TRBJ2-7; a stretch of 8 junction bases matches TRBD2. Measured from the cysteine to the phenylalanine, the CDR3 is 13 residues long. CDR3 DNA only is kept here, 39 bases in frame from base 1. Reading the germline V gene (reference sequence) gives CDR1 DFQATT and CDR2 SNEGSKA. The V end gives up 6 bases and the J end 0 bases, leaving 4 bases in the junction not matched to a gene.